What follows describes a single T cell receptor beta chain. This sample was taken from a study of T cell changes during pregnancy in multiple sclerosis. Produced via immunoSEQ multiplex PCR; TCRdb's table is partial and in-frame only. This table holds more than 55,000 clones, around 94% found once. The CDR3 runs to 13 residues. Trimming removed 6 bases from V and 8 bases from J; junction bases left unmatched: 9. Germline loops: CDR1 MNHEY, CDR2 SMNVEV (reference sequence). The receptor's source is a female donor with multiple sclerosis, enrolled in a pregnancy study. The chain links TRBV27 to TRBJ1-2, with 7 nucleotides matching TRBD1. The sample was CD8+ T cells from peripheral blood mononuclear cells, taken in the third trimester of pregnancy. DNA of the CDR3: TGTGCCAGCAGGGGTACCGGGACAGACGGCTACACCTTC. This sequence encodes CASRGTGTDGYTF.